One sample yielded the 29 T cell receptor beta chains listed below, sequenced in a study of follicular helper T cells after annual influenza vaccination. Repertoires were generated with immunoSEQ multiplex PCR, while TCRdb's copy carries only in-frame clones and drops some. Here the sample spans about 10,000 clones, 81% being singletons. Noted time point: 2015-2016 season, pre-vaccination. The material sequenced was CXCR5+ CD38- circulating T follicular helper cells from blood, taken on the day of influenza vaccination. Subset specified: circulating Tfh, non-naive CD4+CXCR5+PD-1+ (ICOS+CD38+ or ICOS-CD38-). These receptors were taken from an adult who received the influenza vaccine.

The chain is built from TRBV11-2 and TRBJ1-1; weak D call: TRBD1 (6 bases). The CDR3 sequence is 16 residues long. Trimming took 10 bases from V and 1 from J, leaving 22 bases between them. Germline CDR1 and CDR2: SGHAT and FQNNGV. CDR3 DNA sequence: TGTGCCACTCGGGAGCGGGGGGCCCGTGGGAACACTGAAGCTTTCTTT. Its translation: CATRERGARGNTEAFF.

The chain recombines TRBV29-1 with TRBJ2-7; TRBD1 might be the D (5 bases). The germline V and J ends were trimmed by 4 bases and 3 bases, with 10 bases remaining between them. The CDR3 loop spans 12 amino acids. CDR1 and CDR2 (germline): SQVTM, ANQGSEA. DNA of the CDR3: TGCAGCGTTGGACAGCGAAGCTACGAGCAGTACTTC. Its protein product is CSVGQRSYEQYF.

The chain is built from TRBV27 and TRBJ1-2; D remains ambiguous. The CDR3 contains 11 residues. The V and J ends lost 4 bases and 9 bases respectively, with 9 bases between them. Germline loops: CDR1 MNHEY, CDR2 SMNVEV (reference sequence). The CDR3 loop reads CASSSQDRYTF. CDR3 nucleotide sequence: TGTGCCAGCAGTTCCCAGGACCGCTACACCTTC.

The chain employs TRBV5-6 and TRBJ2-7; the match to TRBD1 covers 8 bases. CDR1 and CDR2 from the germline V gene are SGHDT and YYEEEE. Losses at the gene ends were 3 bases for V and 2 bases for J; bases not matched to a gene: 4. The CDR3 runs to 14 residues. The CDR3 bases are TGTGCCAGCAGCTCCGGGACAGGAGCCTACGAGCAGTACTTC. Translation gives CASSSGTGAYEQYF.

The chain employs TRBV9 and TRBJ2-3, with D possibly TRBD1 on 5 matching bases. Germline V gives CDR1 SGDLS, CDR2 YYNGEE. Trimming left V 0 bases short and J 0 bases short, with 8 bases between. There are 15 residues in the CDR3. The CDR3 loop reads CASSVAGASTDTQYF. CDR3 coding DNA: TGTGCCAGCAGCGTAGCTGGGGCTAGCACAGATACGCAGTATTTT.

V and J are TRBV18 and TRBJ2-1; weak D call: TRBD2 (6 bases). The CDR3 length is 14 residues. CDR1 is KGHSH, CDR2 LQKENI, per germline. Trimming took off 8 bases at V and 2 bases at J, with 13 bases between the two ends. CDR3 bases: TGTGCCAGCCGGCTAGCGCCGACCTACAATGAGCAGTTCTTC. It specifies CASRLAPTYNEQFF. Full variable domain (rest looked up from reference TRBV18 and TRBJ2-1): NAGVMQNPRHLVRRRGQEARLRCSPMKGHSHVYWYRQLPEEGLKFMVYLQKENIIDESGMPKERFSAEFPKEGPSILRIQQVVRGDSAAYFCASRLAPTYNEQFFGPGTRLTVL.

The gene calls are TRBV28 and TRBJ2-7, with D tentatively TRBD1 (5 bases). The V end lost 6 bases, the J end lost 11 bases, and 17 bases lay between the germline ends. CDR3 length equals 12 residues. The V gene's germline CDR1 is MDHEN and CDR2 SYDVKM. DNA of the CDR3: TGTGCCAGCAGCCCCGGTTACGGACAAGAGTACTTC. Protein sequence: CASSPGYGQEYF.

This clone was observed once. The J gene is TRBJ1-1, the V gene TRBV29-1; D remains unclear. Germline CDR1 SQVTM, CDR2 ANQGSEA. The CDR3 is made up of 14 amino acids. The germline V and J ends were trimmed by 4 bases and 4 bases, with 16 bases remaining between them. The chain's CDR3 is CSVARGGLSTEAFF. The CDR3 coding sequence is TGCAGCGTTGCTCGAGGAGGGTTGAGCACTGAAGCTTTCTTT.

The chain uses TRBV5-1 and TRBJ1-2; tentative D call: TRBD1 (5 bases). The length of the CDR3 is 14 residues. Trimming took off 4 bases at V and 3 bases at J, with 13 bases between the two ends. Germline loops: CDR1 SGHRS, CDR2 YFSETQ. The CDR3 region has the DNA TGCGCCAGCAGCCCAGGTGGGGACTACTATGGCTACACCTTC. It yields the protein CASSPGGDYYGYTF.

The genes are TRBV7-6 and TRBJ2-7; 7 positions match TRBD1. V dropped 5 bases and J dropped 4; count of bases not matched to a gene: 5. The germline V gene has CDR1 SGHVS and CDR2 FNYEAQ. There are 13 residues in the CDR3. The CDR3 DNA follows: TGTGCCAGCAGCCATGGGACAGAATACGAGCAGTACTTC. This sequence encodes CASSHGTEYEQYF.

The chain employs TRBV13 and TRBJ2-1; D gene ambiguous. The germline V and J ends were trimmed by 4 bases and 6 bases, with 7 bases remaining between them. The CDR3 is 12 amino acids. CDR1 is PRHDT and CDR2 is FYEKMQ in the germline V gene (reference sequence). CDR3 DNA sequence: TGTGCCAGCAGCTCAGGAATCAATGAGCAGTTCTTC. Translating it yields CASSSGINEQFF.

V usage is TRBV9 and J usage is TRBJ1-5, with D uncertain. The length of the CDR3 is 15 residues. V was cut by 0 bases and J by 2 bases, with 9 bases left in between. CDR1 is SGDLS, CDR2 YYNGEE, per germline. The DNA for the CDR3 is TGTGCCAGCAGCGTAGAAGGGATGGGCAATCAGCCCCAGCATTTT. It yields the protein CASSVEGMGNQPQHF.

The V call is TRBV28, the J call TRBJ2-4; TRBD1 matches 7 bases. V trimming: 6 bases; J trimming: 4 bases; junction bases outside the gene matches: 3. The CDR3 is 13 amino acids. Germline CDR1 reads MDHEN; CDR2 reads SYDVKM. The DNA for the CDR3 is TGTGCCAGCAGCCCAGGGGGTAAAAACATTCAGTACTTC. Translated: CASSPGGKNIQYF.

V usage is TRBV5-1 and J usage is TRBJ1-1; D remains ambiguous. CDR1 and CDR2 (germline): SGHRS, YFSETQ. The CDR3 loop spans 14 amino acids. V lost 2 bases to trimming and J lost 1 base, with 9 bases between them. CDR3 DNA: TGCGCCAGCAGCTTACATACAGCGAACACTGAAGCTTTCTTT. Its translation is CASSLHTANTEAFF.

This clone was seen a handful of times. This sequence joins TRBV6-5 and TRBJ2-7, with 8 bases that match TRBD1. V lost 2 bases, J lost 5 bases, and 5 bases stayed unmatched. The germline V gene has CDR1 MNHEY and CDR2 SVGAGI. This CDR3 is 14 amino acids long. The chain's CDR3 is CASSYRQGSNEQYF. The DNA of the CDR3 is TGTGCCAGCAGTTACAGACAGGGGAGCAACGAGCAGTACTTC.

CDR3 loop: CASTPSGGVYNEQFF. The DNA for the CDR3 is TGTGCCAGCACTCCCTCGGGCGGGGTTTACAATGAGCAGTTCTTC. The V and J genes are TRBV6-1 and TRBJ2-1, with D maybe TRBD2 (6 bases). V dropped 7 bases and J dropped 4 bases, with 17 bases sitting between them. CDR1 is MNHNS, CDR2 SASEGT, per germline. This CDR3 has 15 amino acids.

The rearrangement links TRBV10-3 to TRBJ2-5, with 8 positions matching TRBD2. CDR1 ENHRY and CDR2 SYGVKD come from the germline V gene. This CDR3 comprises 13 residues. The ends lost 8 bases at V and 5 bases at J; junction bases unmatched: 7. DNA for the CDR3: TGTGCCATCTCTCGGGGGGGGCAGGAGACCCAGTACTTC. Amino acid sequence: CAISRGGQETQYF.

V and J are TRBV6-1 and TRBJ2-2; TRBD1 matches at 7 bases. CDR1 is MNHNS, CDR2 SASEGT, per germline. The CDR3 is 14 residues long. V dropped 8 bases and J dropped 4; count of bases not matched to a gene: 7. This CDR3 reads CASQTGPPTGELFF. DNA of the CDR3: TGTGCCAGCCAGACAGGGCCCCCCACCGGGGAGCTGTTTTTT.

The CDR3: CASSLTSGRADTQYF. DNA for the CDR3: TGTGCCAGCAGCTTAACTAGCGGGAGGGCAGATACGCAGTATTTT. This chain connects TRBV7-6 to TRBJ2-3, with 13 bases matching TRBD2. The CDR3 runs to 15 residues. Trimming removed 2 bases from V and 4 bases from J; junction bases left unmatched: 0. Germline V CDR1 and CDR2: SGHVS, FNYEAQ.

This chain links TRBV5-1 with TRBJ2-1, with D unresolved. The germline V and J ends were trimmed by 4 bases and 0 bases, with 11 bases remaining between them. CDR3 length: 15 residues. Germline V gene sequence: CDR1 SGHRS, CDR2 YFSETQ. CDR3 amino acids: CASSGVSSSYNEQFF. The CDR3 region has the DNA TGCGCCAGCAGCGGTGTTTCGAGCTCCTACAATGAGCAGTTCTTC.

The count of this clone is one. V and J are TRBV2 and TRBJ1-4, with D uncertain. From germline, CDR1 is SNHLY and CDR2 FYNNEI. The CDR3 consists of 15 residues. Trimming stripped 0 bases from V and 7 bases from J, with 12 bases between. CDR3 in amino acids: CASSEAGRWSEKLFF. CDR3 DNA: TGTGCCAGCAGTGAAGCGGGCAGGTGGAGTGAAAAACTGTTTTTT.

This chain joins TRBV19 and TRBJ1-1; tentatively, D is TRBD1 (5 bases). Germline V CDR1 and CDR2: LNHDA, SQIVND (reference sequence). V was clipped by 3 bases and J by 2 bases, with 10 bases between them. The CDR3 loop spans 14 amino acids. DNA for the CDR3: TGTGCCAGTAGTATTGTAGGGACTAACACTGAAGCTTTCTTT. Translating gives CASSIVGTNTEAFF.

The chain has TRBV7-2 and TRBJ1-4; 9 bases match TRBD1. The CDR3 covers 17 residues. Trimming removed 5 bases from V and 1 base from J; junction bases left unmatched: 8. Germline values: CDR1 SGHTA, CDR2 FQGNSA. CDR3 nucleotides: TGTGCCAGCAGCCAGGACAGGGGCTGGGTAACTAATGAAAAACTGTTTTTT. This encodes CASSQDRGWVTNEKLFF.

The V gene is TRBV2, the J gene TRBJ2-1; perhaps D is TRBD1 or TRBD2 (5 bases each). Germline V gene data show CDR1 as SNHLY and CDR2 as FYNNEI. The CDR3 loop spans 14 amino acids. Trimming removed 6 bases at V and 10 bases at J, with 19 bases between. CDR3 in amino acids: CASRSGTLAGEQFF. The CDR3, as DNA: TGTGCCAGCAGGTCCGGGACGTTGGCTGGGGAGCAGTTCTTC. Together with reference TRBV2 and TRBJ2-1, the CDR3 gives the full variable domain: EPEVTQTPSHQVTQMGQEVILRCVPISNHLYFYWYRQILGQKVEFLVSFYNNEISEKSEIFDDQFSVERPDGSNFTLKIRSTKLEDSAMYFCASRSGTLAGEQFFGPGTRLTVL.

This clone came up a few times. The chain couples TRBV28 to TRBJ2-1; a possible D gene is TRBD2 (6 bases). From germline, CDR1 is MDHEN and CDR2 SYDVKM. The CDR3 covers 15 residues. Trimming took 7 bases from V and 0 from J, leaving 13 bases between them. CDR3 amino acids: CASTRDFSSYNEQFF. CDR3 DNA: TGTGCCAGCACCCGGGACTTCAGCTCCTACAATGAGCAGTTCTTC.

The chain links TRBV4-2 to TRBJ1-4, with 9 bases that match TRBD1. The CDR3 consists of 18 residues. The ends lost 4 bases at V and 3 bases at J; junction bases unmatched: 12. The V gene's germline CDR1 is LGHNA and CDR2 YNFKEQ. The CDR3 here is CASSRSRRTGVANEKLFF. The CDR3 nucleotides are TGTGCCAGCAGCCGGTCCCGGAGGACAGGGGTGGCTAATGAAAAACTGTTTTTT.

The rearrangement links TRBV7-2 to TRBJ2-7; no clear D. The V gene lost 5 bases and the J gene lost 2 bases, with 13 bases spanning the gap. Germline V lookup: CDR1 SGHTA, CDR2 FQGNSA. This CDR3 has 14 residues. CDR3 residues: CASSLYGTAYEQYF. In nucleotides, the CDR3 is TGTGCCAGCAGCCTGTACGGAACGGCCTACGAGCAGTACTTC. Based on the CDR3 plus reference TRBV7-2 and TRBJ2-7, the full variable domain is GAGVSQSPSNKVTEKGKDVELRCDPISGHTALYWYRQSLGQGLEFLIYFQGNSAPDKSGLPSDRFSAERTGGSVSTLTIQRTQQEDSAVYLCASSLYGTAYEQYFGPGTRLTVT.

This clone is a singleton in its sample. This sequence joins TRBV7-9 and TRBJ1-1; D is undetermined. V was clipped by 1 base and J by 3 bases, with 6 bases between them. Germline V gene sequence: CDR1 SEHNR, CDR2 FQNEAQ (reference sequence). This CDR3 spans 13 amino acids. The CDR3 DNA follows: TGTGCCAGCAGCTTAGAGACCTACACTGAAGCTTTCTTT. Protein product: CASSLETYTEAFF.

V gene TRBV7-2 combines with J gene TRBJ2-7; D uncertain. The CDR3 contains 13 residues. The V end was cut by 2 bases, the J end by 7 bases, with 12 bases between. Germline lookup yields CDR1 SGHTA and CDR2 FQGNSA. CDR3 DNA: TGTGCCAGCAGCTTAATACCCGGTCAGGAGCAGTACTTC. The encoded protein is CASSLIPGQEQYF.